Following are 8 T cell receptor beta chains from one sample sequenced in a study of blood T cell repertoires in COVID-19. Profiled with immunoSEQ multiplex PCR; TCRdb holds only in-frame clones, not every one. The profile shows about 200,000 clones, 82% of them singletons. Sequencing input: peripheral blood. Source of these receptors: a woman between 40 and 55 years old with acute or convalescent COVID-19.

CDR3 DNA: TGTGCCAGCAGCCTTAGCGGGAGGAGGGATGAGCAGTTCTTC. Its translation is CASSLSGRRDEQFF. The chain carries TRBV5-4 and TRBJ2-1, with 10 bases lining up with TRBD2. This CDR3 contains 14 residues. Germline assignment: CDR1 SGHNT and CDR2 YYREEE (reference sequence). V gave up 4 bases and J gave up 8 bases; unmatched junction bases: 6.

The genes are TRBV10-3 and TRBJ1-1; 8 bases are shared with TRBD1. The V gene's germline CDR1 is ENHRY and CDR2 SYGVKD. V shed 3 bases, J shed 2 bases, and the junction held 5 bases outside the gene matches. The CDR3 totals 15 residues. The CDR3 spells CAISDRGQVNTEAFF. In DNA, the CDR3 is TGTGCCATCAGTGACAGGGGGCAGGTAAACACTGAAGCTTTCTTT.

This rearrangement joins TRBV5-1 to TRBJ2-7; 9 bases map to TRBD2. The J call may be wrong; the DNA end is better matched by TRBJ2-1. The CDR3 sequence is 14 residues long. Germline V gene lookup returns CDR1 SGHRS and CDR2 YFSETQ. The CDR3 nucleotides are TGCGCCAGCAGCTCAGCGGGGGGCTACAATGAGCAGTTCTTC. It yields the protein CASSSAGGYNEQFF.

The chain carries TRBV5-1 and TRBJ2-7; a possible D gene is TRBD2 (6 bases). Germline CDR1 is SGHRS and CDR2 is YFSETQ. V was cut by 1 base and J by 7 bases, with 15 bases left in between. CDR3 length: 14 amino acids. The CDR3 bases are TGCGCCAGCAGCTTGATAGCGGCCGCTGGGGAGCAGTACTTC. It codes for CASSLIAAAGEQYF.

This clone turned up a few times. J is TRBJ1-6 and V is TRBV12-3 or TRBV12-4; unclear D gene. Trimming removed 3 bases at V and 10 bases at J, with 4 bases between. The CDR3 spans 11 residues. CDR3 in DNA: TGTGCCAGCAGTTTTGGCTCACCCCTCCACTTT. It codes for CASSFGSPLHF.

This clone appeared once. This sequence joins TRBV2 and TRBJ2-5, with 11 bases matching TRBD1. Germline trimming cut 8 bases from V and 5 bases from J; bases unmatched to any gene: 4. Germline assignment: CDR1 SNHLY and CDR2 FYNNEI. The CDR3 loop spans 13 amino acids. For the CDR3, the DNA is TGTGCCAGCGCGGACAGGGGGCAGGAGACCCAGTACTTC. The encoded protein is CASADRGQETQYF.

On this clone: The junction differs from germline at one of its ends, possibly a read error. The chain recombines TRBV5-8 with TRBJ2-3; 9 bases are shared with TRBD2. Per germline, CDR1 SGHTS and CDR2 YDEGEE. This CDR3 has 15 amino acids. CDR3 residues: CASRLGLAISDTQYF. The CDR3 coding sequence is TGTGCCAGCAGATTGGGACTAGCCATCTCGGATACGCAGTATTTT.

This clone came up many times. V usage is TRBV5-6 and J usage is TRBJ1-2; 9 bases match TRBD1. This CDR3 is 15 amino acids long. Germline trimming cut 4 bases from V and 2 bases from J; bases unmatched to any gene: 6. Per the germline V gene, CDR1 is SGHDT and CDR2 is YYEEEE. The CDR3 is CASSPNGQGNYGYTF. CDR3 sequence (DNA): TGTGCCAGCAGCCCGAACGGACAGGGGAACTATGGCTACACCTTC. Filled out from reference TRBV5-6 and TRBJ1-2, the complete variable domain reads DAGVTQSPTHLIKTRGQQVTLRCSPKSGHDTVSWYQQALGQGPQFIFQYYEEEERQRGNFPDRFSGHQFPNYSSELNVNALLLGDSALYLCASSPNGQGNYGYTFGSGTRLTVV.